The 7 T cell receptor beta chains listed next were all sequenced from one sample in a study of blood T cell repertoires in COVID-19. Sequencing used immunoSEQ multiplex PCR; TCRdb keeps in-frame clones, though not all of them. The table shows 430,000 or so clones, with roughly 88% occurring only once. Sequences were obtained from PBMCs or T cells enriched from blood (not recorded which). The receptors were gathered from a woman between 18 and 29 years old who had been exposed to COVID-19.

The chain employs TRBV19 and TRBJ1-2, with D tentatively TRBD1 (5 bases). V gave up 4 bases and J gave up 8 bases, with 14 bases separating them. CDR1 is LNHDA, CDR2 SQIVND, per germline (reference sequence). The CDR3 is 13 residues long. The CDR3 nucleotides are TGTGCCAGTAGTAATCGGCAGGGAGGAGGCTACACCTTC. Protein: CASSNRQGGGYTF. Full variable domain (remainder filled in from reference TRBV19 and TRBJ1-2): DGGITQSPKYLFRKEGQNVTLSCEQNLNHDAMYWYRQDPGQGLRLIYYSQIVNDFQKGDIAEGYSVSREKKESFPLTVTSAQKNPTAFYLCASSNRQGGGYTFGSGTRLTVV.

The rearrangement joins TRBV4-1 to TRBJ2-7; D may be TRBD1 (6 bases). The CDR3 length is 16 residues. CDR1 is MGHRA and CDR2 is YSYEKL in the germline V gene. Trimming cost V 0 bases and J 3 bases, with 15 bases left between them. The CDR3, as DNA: TGCGCCAGCAGCCAAGAGAAACAGGGAAGTGTCTACGAGCAGTACTTC. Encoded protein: CASSQEKQGSVYEQYF.

CDR3 nucleotides: TGTGCCAGCAGCGACGACGGACAGGGGCTAAATGAGCAGTTCTTC. It is translated as CASSDDGQGLNEQFF. The chain carries TRBV27 and TRBJ2-1; 9 positions match TRBD1. After removal of 6 bases from V and 7 bases from J, the junction contained 10 bases not matched to a gene. Germline V CDR1 and CDR2: MNHEY, SMNVEV (reference sequence). The CDR3 length is 15 residues.

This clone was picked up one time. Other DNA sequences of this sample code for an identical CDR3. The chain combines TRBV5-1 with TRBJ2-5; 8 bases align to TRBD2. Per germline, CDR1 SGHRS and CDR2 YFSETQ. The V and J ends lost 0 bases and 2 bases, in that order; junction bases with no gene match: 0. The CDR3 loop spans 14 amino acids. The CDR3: CASSLGGGQETQYF. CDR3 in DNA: TGCGCCAGCAGCTTGGGCGGGGGGCAAGAGACCCAGTACTTC. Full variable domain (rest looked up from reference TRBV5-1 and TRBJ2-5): KAGVTQTPRYLIKTRGQQVTLSCSPISGHRSVSWYQQTPGQGLQFLFEYFSETQRNKGNFPGRFSGRQFSNSRSEMNVSTLELGDSALYLCASSLGGGQETQYFGPGTRLLVL.

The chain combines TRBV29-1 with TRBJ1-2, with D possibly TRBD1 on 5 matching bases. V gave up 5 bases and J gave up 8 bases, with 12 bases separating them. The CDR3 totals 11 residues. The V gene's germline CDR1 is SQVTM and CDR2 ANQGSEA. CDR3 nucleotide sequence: TGCAGCGTTAGGGGTATGGGGGGCTACACCTTC. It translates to CSVRGMGGYTF. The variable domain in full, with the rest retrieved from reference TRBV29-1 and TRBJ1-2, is SAVISQKPSRDICQRGTSLTIQCQVDSQVTMMFWYRQQPGQSLTLIATANQGSEATYESGFVIDKFPISRPNLTFSTLTVSNMSPEDSSIYLCSVRGMGGYTFGSGTRLTVV.

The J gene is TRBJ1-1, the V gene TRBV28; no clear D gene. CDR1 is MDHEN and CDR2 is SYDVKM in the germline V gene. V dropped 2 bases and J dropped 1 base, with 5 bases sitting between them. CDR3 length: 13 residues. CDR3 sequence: CASSLLSNTEAFF. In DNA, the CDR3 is TGTGCCAGCAGTTTACTGTCGAACACTGAAGCTTTCTTT. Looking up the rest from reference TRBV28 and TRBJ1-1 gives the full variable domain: DVKVTQSSRYLVKRTGEKVFLECVQDMDHENMFWYRQDPGLGLRLIYFSYDVKMKEKGDIPEGYSVSREKKERFSLILESASTNQTSMYLCASSLLSNTEAFFGQGTRLTVV.

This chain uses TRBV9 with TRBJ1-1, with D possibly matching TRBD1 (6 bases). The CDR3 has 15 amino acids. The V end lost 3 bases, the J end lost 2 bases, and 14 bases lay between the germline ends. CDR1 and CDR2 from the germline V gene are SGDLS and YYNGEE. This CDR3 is CASSADGTPNTEAFF. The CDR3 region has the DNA TGTGCCAGCAGCGCAGACGGGACACCTAACACTGAAGCTTTCTTT.